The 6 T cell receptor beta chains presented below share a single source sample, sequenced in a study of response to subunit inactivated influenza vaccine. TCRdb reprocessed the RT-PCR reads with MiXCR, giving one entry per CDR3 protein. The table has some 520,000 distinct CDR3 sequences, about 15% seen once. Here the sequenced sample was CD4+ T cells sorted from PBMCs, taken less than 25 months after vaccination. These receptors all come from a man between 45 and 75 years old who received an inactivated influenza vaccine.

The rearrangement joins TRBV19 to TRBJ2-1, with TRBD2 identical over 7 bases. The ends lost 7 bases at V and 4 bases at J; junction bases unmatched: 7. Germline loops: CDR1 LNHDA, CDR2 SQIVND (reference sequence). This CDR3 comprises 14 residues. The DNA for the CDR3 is TGTGCCAGTAACGGCGGGGGAAATTACAATGAGCAGTTCTTC. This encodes CASNGGGNYNEQFF.

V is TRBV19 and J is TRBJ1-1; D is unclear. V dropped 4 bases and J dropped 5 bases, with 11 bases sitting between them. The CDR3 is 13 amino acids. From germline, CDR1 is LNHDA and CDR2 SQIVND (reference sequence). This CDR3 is CASSTILSTEAFF. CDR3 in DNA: TGTGCCAGTAGTACGATTTTGAGTACTGAAGCTTTCTTT.

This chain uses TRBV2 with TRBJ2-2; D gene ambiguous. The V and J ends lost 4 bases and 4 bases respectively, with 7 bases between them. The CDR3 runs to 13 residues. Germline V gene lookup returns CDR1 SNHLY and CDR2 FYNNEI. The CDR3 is CASSARITGELFF. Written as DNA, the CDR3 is TGTGCCAGCAGTGCCAGGATCACCGGGGAGCTGTTTTTT.

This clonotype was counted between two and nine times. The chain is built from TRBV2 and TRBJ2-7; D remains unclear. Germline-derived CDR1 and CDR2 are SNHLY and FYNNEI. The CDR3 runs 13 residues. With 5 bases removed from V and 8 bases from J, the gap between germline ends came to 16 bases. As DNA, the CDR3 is TGTGCCAGCAGTCCTGGACCAGACGCTCAGCAGTACTTC. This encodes CASSPGPDAQQYF.

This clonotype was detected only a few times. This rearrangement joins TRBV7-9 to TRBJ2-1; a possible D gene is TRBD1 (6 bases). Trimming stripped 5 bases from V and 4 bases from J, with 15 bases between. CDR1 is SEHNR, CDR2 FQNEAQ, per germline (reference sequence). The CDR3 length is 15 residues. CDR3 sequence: CASSPAGATYNEQFF. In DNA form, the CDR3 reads TGTGCCAGCAGCCCAGCAGGGGCAACATACAATGAGCAGTTCTTC.

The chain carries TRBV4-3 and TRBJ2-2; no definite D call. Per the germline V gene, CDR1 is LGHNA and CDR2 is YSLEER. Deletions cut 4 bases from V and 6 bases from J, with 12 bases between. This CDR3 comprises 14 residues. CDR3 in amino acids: CASSLRMVAGELFF. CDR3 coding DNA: TGCGCCAGCAGCCTGAGGATGGTTGCCGGGGAGCTGTTTTTT.